This T cell receptor (beta chain) was sequenced for a study of T-cell reconstitution after alpha-beta-depleted transplantation in children. The CDR3 spans 16 residues. The V end lost 0 bases, the J end lost 1 base, and 11 bases lay between the germline ends. The V gene's germline CDR1 is MNHEY and CDR2 SVGAGI. This clonotype was detected only a few times. For TCRbeta, the library was prepared with unique molecular identifiers. MiXCR, applied by TCRdb to the PCR reads, yields one record per CDR3 protein. The data hold 300,000 to 350,000 distinct CDR3 sequences, with 15% to 20% observed a single time. This specimen consisted of PBMCs, mostly from graft donor cells, obtained 360 days after TCRalphabeta/CD19-depleted stem cell transplant. This clonotype originated in a male patient aged 2-15 years who had a stem cell transplant for acute lymphoblastic leukemia, so the T cells may come from the graft donor. The V and J genes are TRBV6-5 and TRBJ2-3; TRBD2 is a possible D gene (6 bases). The CDR3 nucleotides are TGTGCCAGCAGTTACTCGGGGGGAACCCGCACAGATACGCAGTATTTT. This gives the protein CASSYSGGTRTDTQYF.